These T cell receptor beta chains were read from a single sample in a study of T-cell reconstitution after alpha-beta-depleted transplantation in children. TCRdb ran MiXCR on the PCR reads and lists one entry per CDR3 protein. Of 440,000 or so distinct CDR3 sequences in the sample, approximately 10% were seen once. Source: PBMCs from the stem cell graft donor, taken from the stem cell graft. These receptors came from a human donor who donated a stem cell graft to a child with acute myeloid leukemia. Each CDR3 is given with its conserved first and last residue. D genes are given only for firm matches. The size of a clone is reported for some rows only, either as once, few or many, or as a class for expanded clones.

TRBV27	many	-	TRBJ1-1	TGTGCCAGCAGCATGGGACAACTGAACACTGAAGCTTTCTTT	CASSMGQLNTEAFF
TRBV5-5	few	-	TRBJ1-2	TGTGCCAGCAGCTTGGAAGACAGGATTTCAAACTATGGCTACACCTTC	CASSLEDRISNYGYTF
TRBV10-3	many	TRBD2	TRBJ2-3	TGTGCCATCAGTGGGGGACTAGCGGGGACAGATACGCAGTATTTT	CAISGGLAGTDTQYF
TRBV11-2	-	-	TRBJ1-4	TGTGCCAGCAGCTTAGAAGGAGCGGATAATGAAAAACTGTTTTTT	CASSLEGADNEKLFF
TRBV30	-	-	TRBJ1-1	TGTGCCTGGAGTGCCCTGGACACTAACACTGAAGCTTTCTTT	CAWSALDTNTEAFF
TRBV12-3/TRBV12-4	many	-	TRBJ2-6	TGTGCCAGCAGTCCGGGGGTGTCTGGGGCCAACGTCCTGACTTTC	CASSPGVSGANVLTF
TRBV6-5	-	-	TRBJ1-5	TGTGCCAGCAGTTACTCGAGTCCGTCACCGGGTTCCCAGCATTTT	CASSYSSPSPGSQHF
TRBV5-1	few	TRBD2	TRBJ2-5	TGCGCCAGCAGCTCCCGACTAGCGAGATCAGAGACCCAGTACTTC	CASSSRLARSETQYF
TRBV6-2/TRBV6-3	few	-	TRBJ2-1	TGTGCCAGCAGTTACTCGTGGCGTCATGAGCAGTTCTTC	CASSYSWRHEQFF
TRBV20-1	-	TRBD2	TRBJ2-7	TGCAGTGCTAGTCTAGCGGCCAGCTCCTACGAGCAGTACTTC	CSASLAASSYEQYF
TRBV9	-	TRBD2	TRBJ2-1	TGTGCCAGAACAAGACTAGCGCGTAGCTCCTACAATGAGCAGTTCTTC	CARTRLARSSYNEQFF